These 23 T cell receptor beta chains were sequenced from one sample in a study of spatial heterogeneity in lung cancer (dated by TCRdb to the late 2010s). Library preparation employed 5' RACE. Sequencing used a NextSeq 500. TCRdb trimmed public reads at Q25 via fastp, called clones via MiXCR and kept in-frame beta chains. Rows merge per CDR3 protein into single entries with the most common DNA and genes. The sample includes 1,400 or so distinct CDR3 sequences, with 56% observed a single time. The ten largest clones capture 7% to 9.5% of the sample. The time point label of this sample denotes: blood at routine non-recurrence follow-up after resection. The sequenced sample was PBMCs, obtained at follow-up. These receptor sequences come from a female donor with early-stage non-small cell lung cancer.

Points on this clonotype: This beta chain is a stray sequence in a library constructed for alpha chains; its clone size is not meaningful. Here the CDR3 reads CASRPQAGTQYF. DNA of the CDR3: TGTGCCAGCAGGCCCCAAGCCGGGACGCAGTATTTT. V and J are TRBV27 and TRBJ2-3; no clear D gene. Trimming removed 6 bases at V and 9 bases at J, with 13 bases between. The germline gives CDR1 MNHEY, CDR2 SMNVEV (reference sequence). The CDR3 length is 12 residues.

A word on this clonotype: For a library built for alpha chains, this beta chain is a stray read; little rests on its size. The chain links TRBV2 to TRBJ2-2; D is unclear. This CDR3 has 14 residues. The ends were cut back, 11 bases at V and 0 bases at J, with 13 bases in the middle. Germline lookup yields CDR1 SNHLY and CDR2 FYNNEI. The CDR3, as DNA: TGTGCCGGTACCACAGCTACGAACACCGGGGAGCTGTTTTTT. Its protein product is CAGTTATNTGELFF.

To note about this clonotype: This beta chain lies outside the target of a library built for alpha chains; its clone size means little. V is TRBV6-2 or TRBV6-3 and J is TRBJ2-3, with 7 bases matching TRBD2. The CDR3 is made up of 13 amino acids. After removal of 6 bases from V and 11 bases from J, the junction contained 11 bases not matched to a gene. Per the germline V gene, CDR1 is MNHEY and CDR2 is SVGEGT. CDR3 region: CASSPGTTEGQYF. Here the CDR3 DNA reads TGTGCCAGCAGCCCCGGGACTACCGAGGGGCAGTATTTT.

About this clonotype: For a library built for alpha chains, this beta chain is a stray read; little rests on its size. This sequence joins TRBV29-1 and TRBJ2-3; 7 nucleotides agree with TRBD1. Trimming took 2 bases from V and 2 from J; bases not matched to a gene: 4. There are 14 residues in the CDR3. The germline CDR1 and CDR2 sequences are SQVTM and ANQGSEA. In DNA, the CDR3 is TGCAGCGTTGAACCGGGACAGTTCACAGATACGCAGTATTTT. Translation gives CSVEPGQFTDTQYF.

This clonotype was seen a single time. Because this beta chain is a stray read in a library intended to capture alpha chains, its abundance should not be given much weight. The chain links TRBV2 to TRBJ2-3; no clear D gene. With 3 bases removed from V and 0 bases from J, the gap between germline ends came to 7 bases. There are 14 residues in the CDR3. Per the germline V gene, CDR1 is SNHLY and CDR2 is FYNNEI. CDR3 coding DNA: TGTGCCAGCAGTGATTCTGTTAGCACAGATACGCAGTATTTT. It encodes CASSDSVSTDTQYF.

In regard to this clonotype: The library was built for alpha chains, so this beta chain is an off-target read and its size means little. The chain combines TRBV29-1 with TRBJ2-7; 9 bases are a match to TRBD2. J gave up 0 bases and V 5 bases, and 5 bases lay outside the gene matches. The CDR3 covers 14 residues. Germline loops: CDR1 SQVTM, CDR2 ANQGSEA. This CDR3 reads CSVHLAGSSYEQYF. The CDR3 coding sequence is TGCAGCGTTCATCTAGCGGGGTCCTCCTACGAGCAGTACTTC.

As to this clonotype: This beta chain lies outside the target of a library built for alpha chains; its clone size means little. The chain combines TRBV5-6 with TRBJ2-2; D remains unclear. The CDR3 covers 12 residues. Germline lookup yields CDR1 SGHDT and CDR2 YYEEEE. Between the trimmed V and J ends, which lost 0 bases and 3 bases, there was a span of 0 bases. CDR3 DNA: TGTGCCAGCAGCTTGGACACCGGGGAGCTGTTTTTT. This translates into CASSLDTGELFF.

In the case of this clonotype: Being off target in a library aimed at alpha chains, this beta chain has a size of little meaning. CDR3 loop: CASSLYDREDTQYF. The CDR3 DNA is TGTGCCAGCAGCTTATACGATAGGGAAGATACGCAGTATTTT. V gene TRBV7-9 combines with J gene TRBJ2-3; no reliable D call. The CDR3 length is 14 residues. The germline V and J ends were trimmed by 2 bases and 5 bases, with 11 bases remaining between them. CDR1 SEHNR and CDR2 FQNEAQ come from the germline V gene (reference sequence).

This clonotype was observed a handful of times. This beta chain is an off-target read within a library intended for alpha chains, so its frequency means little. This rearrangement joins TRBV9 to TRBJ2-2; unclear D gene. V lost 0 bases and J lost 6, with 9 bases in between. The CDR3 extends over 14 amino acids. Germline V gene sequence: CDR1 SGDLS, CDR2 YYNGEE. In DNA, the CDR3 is TGTGCCAGCAGCGTAGTGATGGGCCCCGGGGAGCTGTTTTTT. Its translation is CASSVVMGPGELFF.

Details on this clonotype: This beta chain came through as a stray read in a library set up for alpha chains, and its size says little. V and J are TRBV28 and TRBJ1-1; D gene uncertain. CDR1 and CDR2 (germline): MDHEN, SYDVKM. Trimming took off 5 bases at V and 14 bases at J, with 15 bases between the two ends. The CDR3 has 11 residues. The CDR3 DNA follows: TGTGCCAGCAGTCTCACCCGGTTTATGTTCTTT. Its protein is CASSLTRFMFF.

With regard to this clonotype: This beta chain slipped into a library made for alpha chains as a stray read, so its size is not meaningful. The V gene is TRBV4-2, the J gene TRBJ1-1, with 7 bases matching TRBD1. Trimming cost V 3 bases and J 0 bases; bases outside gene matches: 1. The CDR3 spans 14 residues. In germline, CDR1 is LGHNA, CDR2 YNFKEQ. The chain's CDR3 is CASSQGQLNTEAFF. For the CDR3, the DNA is TGTGCCAGCAGCCAGGGACAGCTGAACACTGAAGCTTTCTTT.

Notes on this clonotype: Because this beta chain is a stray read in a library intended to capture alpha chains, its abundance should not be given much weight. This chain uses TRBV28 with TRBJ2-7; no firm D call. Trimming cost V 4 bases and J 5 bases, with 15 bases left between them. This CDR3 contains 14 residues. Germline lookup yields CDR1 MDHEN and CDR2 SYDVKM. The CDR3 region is CASSSPAAKDEQYF. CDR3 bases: TGTGCCAGCAGTTCCCCGGCGGCAAAAGACGAGCAGTACTTC. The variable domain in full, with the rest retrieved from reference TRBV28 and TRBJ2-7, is DVKVTQSSRYLVKRTGEKVFLECVQDMDHENMFWYRQDPGLGLRLIYFSYDVKMKEKGDIPEGYSVSREKKERFSLILESASTNQTSMYLCASSSPAAKDEQYFGPGTRLTVT.

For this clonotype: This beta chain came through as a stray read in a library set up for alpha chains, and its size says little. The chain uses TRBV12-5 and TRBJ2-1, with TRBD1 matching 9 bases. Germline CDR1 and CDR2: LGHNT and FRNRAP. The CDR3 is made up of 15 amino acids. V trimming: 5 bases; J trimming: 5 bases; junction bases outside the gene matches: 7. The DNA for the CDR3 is TGTGCTAGTGGTCCGGGACAGGGTAGGAACAATGAGCAGTTCTTC. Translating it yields CASGPGQGRNNEQFF.

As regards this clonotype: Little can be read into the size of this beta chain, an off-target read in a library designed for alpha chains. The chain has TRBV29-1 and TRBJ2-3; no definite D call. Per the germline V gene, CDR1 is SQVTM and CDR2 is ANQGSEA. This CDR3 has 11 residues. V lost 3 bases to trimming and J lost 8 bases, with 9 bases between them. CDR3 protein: CSVEASTTQYF. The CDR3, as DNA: TGCAGCGTTGAGGCATCAACTACGCAGTATTTT.

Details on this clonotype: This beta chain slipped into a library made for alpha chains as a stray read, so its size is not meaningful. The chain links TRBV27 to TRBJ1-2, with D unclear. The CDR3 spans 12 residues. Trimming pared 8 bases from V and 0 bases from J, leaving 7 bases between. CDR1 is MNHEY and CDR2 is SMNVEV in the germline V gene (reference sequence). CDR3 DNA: TGTGCCAGCCGATCAGCTAACTATGGCTACACCTTC. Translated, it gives CASRSANYGYTF.

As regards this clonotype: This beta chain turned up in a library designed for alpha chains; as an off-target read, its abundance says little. The CDR3 DNA sequence: TGTGCCAGTAGTCAACAGGGAAGAGAGACCCAGTACTTC. This codes for CASSQQGRETQYF. The genes are TRBV19 and TRBJ2-5; perhaps TRBD1 as D (6 bases). Trimming shortened V by 5 bases and J by 4 bases, and 11 bases separated the two germline ends. Germline V CDR1 and CDR2: LNHDA, SQIVND (reference sequence). This CDR3 comprises 13 residues.

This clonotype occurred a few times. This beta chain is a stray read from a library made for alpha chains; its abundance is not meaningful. CDR3 in DNA: TGTGCCAGCAGCTTGGTATGGAGAGAGACCCAGTACTTC. This encodes CASSLVWRETQYF. V and J are TRBV5-5 and TRBJ2-5; D remains unclear. The V and J ends lost 0 bases and 4 bases respectively, with 7 bases between them. The CDR3 runs to 13 residues. Per germline, CDR1 SGHKS and CDR2 YYEKEE (reference sequence).

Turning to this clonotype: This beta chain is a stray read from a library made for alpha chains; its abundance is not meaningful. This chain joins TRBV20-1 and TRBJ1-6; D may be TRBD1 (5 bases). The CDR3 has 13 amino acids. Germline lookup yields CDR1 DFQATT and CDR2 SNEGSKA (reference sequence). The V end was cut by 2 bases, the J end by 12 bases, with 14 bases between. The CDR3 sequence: CSARPTGDGPLHF. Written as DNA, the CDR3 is TGCAGTGCTAGACCAACCGGGGACGGACCCCTCCACTTT.

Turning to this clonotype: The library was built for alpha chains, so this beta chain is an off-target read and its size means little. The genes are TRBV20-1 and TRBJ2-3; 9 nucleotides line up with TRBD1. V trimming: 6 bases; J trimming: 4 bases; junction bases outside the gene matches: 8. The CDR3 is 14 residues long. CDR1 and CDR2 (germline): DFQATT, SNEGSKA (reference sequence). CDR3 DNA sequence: TGCAGTGCCCAGGGACAGGGAACCGCAGATACGCAGTATTTT. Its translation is CSAQGQGTADTQYF.

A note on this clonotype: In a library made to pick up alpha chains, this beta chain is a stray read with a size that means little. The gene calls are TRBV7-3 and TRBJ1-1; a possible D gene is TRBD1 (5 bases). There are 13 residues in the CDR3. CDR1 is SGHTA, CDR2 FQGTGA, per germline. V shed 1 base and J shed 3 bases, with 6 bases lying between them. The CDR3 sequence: CASSLMGDTEAFF. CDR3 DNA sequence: TGTGCCAGCAGCTTAATGGGGGACACTGAAGCTTTCTTT.

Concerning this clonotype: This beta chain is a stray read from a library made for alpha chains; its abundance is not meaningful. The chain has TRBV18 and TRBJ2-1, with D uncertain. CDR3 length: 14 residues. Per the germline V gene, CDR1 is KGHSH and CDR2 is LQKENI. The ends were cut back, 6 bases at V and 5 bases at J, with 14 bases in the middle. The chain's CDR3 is CASSNINRDNEQFF. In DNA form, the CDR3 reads TGTGCCAGCTCTAATATTAACCGGGACAATGAGCAGTTCTTC.

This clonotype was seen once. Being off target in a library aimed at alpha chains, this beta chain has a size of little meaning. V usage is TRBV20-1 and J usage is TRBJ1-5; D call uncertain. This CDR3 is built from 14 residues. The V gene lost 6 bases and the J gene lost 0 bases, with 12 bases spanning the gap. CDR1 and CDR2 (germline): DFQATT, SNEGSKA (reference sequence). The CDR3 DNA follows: TGCAGTGCCAAAGAAGGATATAGCAATCAGCCCCAGCATTTT. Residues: CSAKEGYSNQPQHF.

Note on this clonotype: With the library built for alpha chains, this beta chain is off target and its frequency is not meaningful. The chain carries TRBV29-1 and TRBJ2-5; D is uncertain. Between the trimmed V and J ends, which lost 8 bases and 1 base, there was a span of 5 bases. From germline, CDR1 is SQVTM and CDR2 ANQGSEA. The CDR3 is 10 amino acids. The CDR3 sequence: CSYFQETQYF. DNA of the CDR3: TGCAGCTATTTCCAAGAGACCCAGTACTTC.